This T cell receptor (beta chain) appears in the sequencing data of a study of Graves' ophthalmopathy and Graves' hyperthyroidism. This clonotype came up once. The junction shows a germline mismatch at one end, possibly a read error. RNA transcripts yielded amplified TCR beta CDR3 regions. HTBI primers served in a first-round RT-PCR, which a second-round multiplex PCR followed. TCRdb re-called the multiplex PCR reads with MiXCR, one entry per CDR3 protein. The table has over a million distinct CDR3 sequences, less than 45% seen once. Germline V gives CDR1 DFQATT, CDR2 SNEGSKA (reference sequence). CDR3 length: 15 residues.

The TCR comes from an adult man with Graves' hyperthyroidism. This chain uses TRBV20-1 with TRBJ2-5; the match to TRBD2 covers 8 bases. The sequencing sample was made of peripheral blood or thyroid tissue (not recorded which). CDR3 nucleotide sequence: TGCAGTACTAGATTGGGAGGACTAGCTGTGGAGGCCCAGTACTTC. Its translation is CSTRLGGLAVEAQYF.